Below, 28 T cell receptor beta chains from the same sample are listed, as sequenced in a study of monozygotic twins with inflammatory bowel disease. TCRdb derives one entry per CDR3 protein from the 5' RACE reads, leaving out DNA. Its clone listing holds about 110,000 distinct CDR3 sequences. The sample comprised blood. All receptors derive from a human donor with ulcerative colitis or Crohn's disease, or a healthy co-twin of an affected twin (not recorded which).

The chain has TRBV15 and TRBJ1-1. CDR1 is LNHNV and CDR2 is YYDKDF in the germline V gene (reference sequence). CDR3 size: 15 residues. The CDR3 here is CASSRDGEGNAEAFF.

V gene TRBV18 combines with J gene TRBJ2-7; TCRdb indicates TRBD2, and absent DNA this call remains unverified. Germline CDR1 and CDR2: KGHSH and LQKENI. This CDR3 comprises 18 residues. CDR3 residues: CASSLGTSGGTSSYEQYF. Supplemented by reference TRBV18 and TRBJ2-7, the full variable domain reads NAGVMQNPRHLVRRRGQEARLRCSPMKGHSHVYWYRQLPEEGLKFMVYLQKENIIDESGMPKERFSAEFPKEGPSILRIQQVVRGDSAAYFCASSLGTSGGTSSYEQYFGPGTRLTVT.

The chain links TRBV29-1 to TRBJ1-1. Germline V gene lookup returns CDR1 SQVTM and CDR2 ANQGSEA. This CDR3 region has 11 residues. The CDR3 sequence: CSANHETEAFF.

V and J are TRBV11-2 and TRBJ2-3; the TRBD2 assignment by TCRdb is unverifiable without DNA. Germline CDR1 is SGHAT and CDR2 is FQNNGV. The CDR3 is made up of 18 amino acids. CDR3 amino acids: CASSSLPRAGPSTDTQYF.

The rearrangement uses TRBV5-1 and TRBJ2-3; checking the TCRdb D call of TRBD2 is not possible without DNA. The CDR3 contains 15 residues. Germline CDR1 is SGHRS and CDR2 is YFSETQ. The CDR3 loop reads CASSPRGGHPDTQYF.

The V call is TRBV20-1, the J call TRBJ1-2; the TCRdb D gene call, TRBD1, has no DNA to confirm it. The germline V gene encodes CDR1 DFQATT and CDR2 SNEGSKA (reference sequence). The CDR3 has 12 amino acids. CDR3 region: CSAVDRVYGYTF.

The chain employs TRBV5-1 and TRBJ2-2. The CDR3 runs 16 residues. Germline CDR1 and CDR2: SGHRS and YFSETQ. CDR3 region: CASSLGYRPNTGELFF. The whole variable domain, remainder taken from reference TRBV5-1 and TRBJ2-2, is KAGVTQTPRYLIKTRGQQVTLSCSPISGHRSVSWYQQTPGQGLQFLFEYFSETQRNKGNFPGRFSGRQFSNSRSEMNVSTLELGDSALYLCASSLGYRPNTGELFFGEGSRLTVL.

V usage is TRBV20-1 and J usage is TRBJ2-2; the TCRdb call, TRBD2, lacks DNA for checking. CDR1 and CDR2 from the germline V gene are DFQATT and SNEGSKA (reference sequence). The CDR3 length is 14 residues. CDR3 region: CSARTSLNTGELFF.

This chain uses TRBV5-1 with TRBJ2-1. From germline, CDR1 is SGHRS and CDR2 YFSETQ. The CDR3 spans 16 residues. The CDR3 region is CASSLAVGSSYNEQFF.

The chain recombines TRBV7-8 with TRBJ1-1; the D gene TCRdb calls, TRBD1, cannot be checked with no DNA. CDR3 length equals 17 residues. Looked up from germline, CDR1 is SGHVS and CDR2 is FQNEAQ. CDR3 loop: CASSPVRVDRGRTEAFF.

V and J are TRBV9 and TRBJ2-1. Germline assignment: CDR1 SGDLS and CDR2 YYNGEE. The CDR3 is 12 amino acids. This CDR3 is CASNVGYNEQFF.

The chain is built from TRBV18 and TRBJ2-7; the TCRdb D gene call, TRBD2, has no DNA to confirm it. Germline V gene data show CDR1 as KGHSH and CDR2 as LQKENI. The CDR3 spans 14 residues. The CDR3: CASSPSGRGYEQYF.

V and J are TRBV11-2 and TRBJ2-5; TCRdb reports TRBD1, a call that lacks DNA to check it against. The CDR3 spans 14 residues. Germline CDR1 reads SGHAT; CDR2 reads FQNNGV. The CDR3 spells CASSPGPDQETQYF.

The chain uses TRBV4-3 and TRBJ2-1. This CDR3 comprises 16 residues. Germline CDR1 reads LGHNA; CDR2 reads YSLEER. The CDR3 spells CASSQETGSSYNEQFF.

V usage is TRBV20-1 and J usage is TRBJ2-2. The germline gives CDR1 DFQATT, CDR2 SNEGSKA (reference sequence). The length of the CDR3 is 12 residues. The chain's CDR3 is CSAGGNTGELFF.

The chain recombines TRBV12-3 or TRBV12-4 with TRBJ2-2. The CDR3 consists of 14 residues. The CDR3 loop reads CASSLHNQAGELFF.

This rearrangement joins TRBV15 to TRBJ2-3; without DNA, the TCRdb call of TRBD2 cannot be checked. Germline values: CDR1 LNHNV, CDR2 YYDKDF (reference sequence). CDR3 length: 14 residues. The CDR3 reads CATSRVALTDTQYF.

CDR3 protein: CASSPRVPEAFF. J is TRBJ1-1 and V is TRBV18; TCRdb lists TRBD1, though no DNA is available to test this call. The CDR3 consists of 12 residues. Per the germline V gene, CDR1 is KGHSH and CDR2 is LQKENI.

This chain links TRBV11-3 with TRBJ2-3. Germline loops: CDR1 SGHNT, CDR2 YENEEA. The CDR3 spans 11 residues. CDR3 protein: CASTSADTQYF.

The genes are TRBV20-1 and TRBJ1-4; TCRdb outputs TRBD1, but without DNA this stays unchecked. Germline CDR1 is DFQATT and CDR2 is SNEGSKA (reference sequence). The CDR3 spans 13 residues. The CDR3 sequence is CIARARGGEKLFF.

The CDR3 here is CSARWTGTTRTTDTQYF. V gene TRBV20-1 combines with J gene TRBJ2-3; TCRdb proposes TRBD2, but this gene call is untestable without DNA. The germline CDR1 and CDR2 sequences are DFQATT and SNEGSKA (reference sequence). The CDR3 runs to 17 residues.

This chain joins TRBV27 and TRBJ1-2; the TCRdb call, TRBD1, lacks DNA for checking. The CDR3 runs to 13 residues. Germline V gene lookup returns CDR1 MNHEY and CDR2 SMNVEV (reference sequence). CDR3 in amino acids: CASSFRDRGGYTF.

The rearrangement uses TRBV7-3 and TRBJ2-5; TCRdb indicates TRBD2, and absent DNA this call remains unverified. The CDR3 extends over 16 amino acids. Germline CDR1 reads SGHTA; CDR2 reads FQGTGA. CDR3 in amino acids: CASSPTSGTSSETQYF.

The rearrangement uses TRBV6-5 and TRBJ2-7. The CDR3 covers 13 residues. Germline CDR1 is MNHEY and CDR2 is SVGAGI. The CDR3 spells CASSYSIGSEQYF.

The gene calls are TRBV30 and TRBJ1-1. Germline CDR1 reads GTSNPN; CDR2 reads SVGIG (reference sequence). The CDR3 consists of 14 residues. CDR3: CAWGPRRGRTEAFF.

CDR3 amino acids: CASSLGPSNTGELFF. The V call is TRBV7-2, the J call TRBJ2-2; TCRdb outputs TRBD2, but without DNA this stays unchecked. This CDR3 is built from 15 residues. Per the germline V gene, CDR1 is SGHTA and CDR2 is FQGNSA. Drawing the rest from reference TRBV7-2 and TRBJ2-2, the complete variable domain is GAGVSQSPSNKVTEKGKDVELRCDPISGHTALYWYRQSLGQGLEFLIYFQGNSAPDKSGLPSDRFSAERTGGSVSTLTIQRTQQEDSAVYLCASSLGPSNTGELFFGEGSRLTVL.

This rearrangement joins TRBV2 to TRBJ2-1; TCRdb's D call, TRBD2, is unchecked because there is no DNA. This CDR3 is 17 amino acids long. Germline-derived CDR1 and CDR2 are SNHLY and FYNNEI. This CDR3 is CASSGPLLAAVLNEQFF.

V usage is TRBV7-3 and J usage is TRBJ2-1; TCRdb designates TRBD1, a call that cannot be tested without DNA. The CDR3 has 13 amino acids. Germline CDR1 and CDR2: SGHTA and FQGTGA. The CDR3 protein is CASSLNPEDEQFF.